This entry lists 20 T cell receptor beta chains sequenced from one sample in a study of lymphopenia after photon versus proton radiotherapy. Profiled with immunoSEQ multiplex PCR; TCRdb holds only in-frame clones, not every one. The sample contains fewer than 6,000 clones, 88% of which appear only once. Here the sequenced sample was peripheral blood, taken from a patient treated with photon-based radiotherapy. The receptors were sampled from a man at least 80 years old with cholangiocarcinoma.

This clone has just one count. The J gene is TRBJ1-3, the V gene TRBV5-1, with D possibly TRBD1 on 5 matching bases. The V gene's germline CDR1 is SGHRS and CDR2 YFSETQ. The CDR3 is made up of 14 amino acids. The germline V and J ends were trimmed by 4 bases and 2 bases, with 10 bases remaining between them. In DNA form, the CDR3 reads TGCGCCAGCAGCCCCGGGGGGGCTGGAAACACCATATATTTT. Translation gives CASSPGGAGNTIYF.

The chain couples TRBV4-2 to TRBJ1-5; D is undetermined. The V end was cut by 1 base, the J end by 1 base, with 14 bases between. CDR3 length: 17 residues. The V gene's germline CDR1 is LGHNA and CDR2 YNFKEQ. CDR3 DNA sequence: TGTGCCAGCAGCCAAGTCGGCGGTCAGAGGAGCAATCAGCCCCAGCATTTT. This codes for CASSQVGGQRSNQPQHF.

The rearrangement joins TRBV19 to TRBJ2-7; TRBD2 matches at 7 bases. The CDR3 spans 17 residues. J gave up 4 bases and V 6 bases, and 18 bases lay outside the gene matches. Germline V CDR1 and CDR2: LNHDA, SQIVND (reference sequence). Written as DNA, the CDR3 is TGTGCCAGTAGCCATAGCTGGGCGGGAGATGGATTATACGAGCAGTACTTC. Protein: CASSHSWAGDGLYEQYF.

The V gene is TRBV10-3, the J gene TRBJ1-2, with TRBD1 identical over 7 bases. The V gene's germline CDR1 is ENHRY and CDR2 SYGVKD. This CDR3 comprises 13 residues. V lost 4 bases and J lost 3; bases outside the gene matches: 2. CDR3: CAISVQGDYGYTF. The DNA of the CDR3 is TGTGCCATCAGTGTGCAGGGGGACTATGGCTACACCTTC.

The chain links TRBV2 to TRBJ2-7; 10 bases are a match to TRBD2. With 8 bases clipped from V and 0 bases from J, the junction kept 7 bases outside the gene matches. Looked up from germline, CDR1 is SNHLY and CDR2 is FYNNEI. The CDR3 runs to 15 residues. The CDR3 region has the DNA TGTGCCAGCGGGGTGCTAGCGGGGGCCTCCTACGAGCAGTACTTC. Amino acids: CASGVLAGASYEQYF.

V and J are TRBV2 and TRBJ1-5, with 9 bases lining up with TRBD1. CDR3 length: 14 amino acids. Germline V gene sequence: CDR1 SNHLY, CDR2 FYNNEI. J was trimmed by 2 bases and V by 8 bases; bases with no gene match: 4. The CDR3 sequence is CASVGQGGNQPQHF. In DNA form, the CDR3 reads TGTGCCAGCGTGGGACAGGGAGGCAATCAGCCCCAGCATTTT. The full variable domain, with the rest looked up from reference TRBV2 and TRBJ1-5, is EPEVTQTPSHQVTQMGQEVILRCVPISNHLYFYWYRQILGQKVEFLVSFYNNEISEKSEIFDDQFSVERPDGSNFTLKIRSTKLEDSAMYFCASVGQGGNQPQHFGDGTRLSIL.

CDR3 region: CASRANHGQGEVTGELFF. The CDR3 nucleotides read TGTGCCAGCAGGGCAAATCATGGACAGGGAGAGGTCACCGGGGAGCTGTTTTTT. The chain joins TRBV5-6 to TRBJ2-2, with 8 nucleotides matching TRBD1. Per germline, CDR1 SGHDT and CDR2 YYEEEE. The CDR3 loop spans 18 amino acids. The junction had 16 bases not matched to a gene; V was cut back by 5 bases and J by 4 bases.

This CDR3 reads CASSLRGGSGGQNTGELFF. The DNA of the CDR3 is TGTGCCAGCAGCCTTAGAGGTGGTAGCGGGGGGCAAAACACCGGGGAGCTGTTTTTT. The rearrangement links TRBV9 to TRBJ2-2, with 10 bases that match TRBD2. Germline lookup yields CDR1 SGDLS and CDR2 YYNGEE. The junction had 14 bases not matched to a gene; V was cut back by 4 bases and J by 2 bases. The CDR3 loop spans 19 amino acids.

The chain recombines TRBV9 with TRBJ1-2; D is unclear. The CDR3 is made up of 13 amino acids. Germline CDR1 SGDLS, CDR2 YYNGEE. V shed 0 bases and J shed 1 base, with 4 bases lying between them. The CDR3 sequence is CASSVAINYGYTF. DNA of the CDR3: TGTGCCAGCAGCGTAGCAATTAACTATGGCTACACCTTC.

The V and J genes are TRBV6-1 and TRBJ1-4, with D possibly being TRBD1 (5 bases). Deletions cut 3 bases from V and 5 bases from J, with 16 bases between. CDR3 size: 16 residues. Germline V gene sequence: CDR1 MNHNS, CDR2 SASEGT. The CDR3 nucleotides read TGTGCCAGCAGTGATTTCCGCGGGGGGAGGAATGAAAAACTGTTTTTT. Its translation is CASSDFRGGRNEKLFF.

V is TRBV28 and J is TRBJ2-5; 8 bases agree with TRBD2. This CDR3 comprises 15 residues. The ends lost 6 bases at V and 2 bases at J; junction bases unmatched: 8. Per germline, CDR1 MDHEN and CDR2 SYDVKM. In DNA form, the CDR3 reads TGTGCCAGCAGAGAAGCGGGGGCCCAACAAGAGACCCAGTACTTC. It codes for CASREAGAQQETQYF.

In nucleotides, the CDR3 is TGTGCCACCAGCAGGAACCGGGACTCGTACAATGAGCAGTTCTTC. This gives the protein CATSRNRDSYNEQFF. The J gene is TRBJ2-1, the V gene TRBV15; possibly TRBD2 for D (6 bases). Germline assignment: CDR1 LNHNV and CDR2 YYDKDF (reference sequence). V was shortened by 3 bases and J by 4 bases, with 13 bases between the two germline ends. This CDR3 is 15 amino acids long. Together with reference TRBV15 and TRBJ2-1, the CDR3 gives the full variable domain: DAMVIQNPRYQVTQFGKPVTLSCSQTLNHNVMYWYQQKSSQAPKLLFHYYDKDFNNEADTPDNFQSRRPNTSFCFLDIRSPGLGDTAMYLCATSRNRDSYNEQFFGPGTRLTVL.

This chain links TRBV5-1 with TRBJ2-1; D remains unclear. Germline V gene sequence: CDR1 SGHRS, CDR2 YFSETQ. The CDR3 spans 12 residues. V was pared by 5 bases and J by 6 bases, with 9 bases between. This chain's CDR3 is CASSLTRNEQFF. CDR3 coding DNA: TGCGCCAGCAGTCTGACCCGCAATGAGCAGTTCTTC. The full variable domain, with the rest looked up from reference TRBV5-1 and TRBJ2-1, is KAGVTQTPRYLIKTRGQQVTLSCSPISGHRSVSWYQQTPGQGLQFLFEYFSETQRNKGNFPGRFSGRQFSNSRSEMNVSTLELGDSALYLCASSLTRNEQFFGPGTRLTVL.

The gene calls are TRBV7-2 and TRBJ2-5; unclear D gene. The CDR3 sequence is 14 residues long. Trimming cost V 3 bases and J 5 bases, with 13 bases left between them. CDR1 is SGHTA and CDR2 is FQGNSA in the germline V gene. The DNA of the CDR3 is TGTGCCAGCAGCTTGACCCGAAATGGGGAGACCCAGTACTTC. It translates to CASSLTRNGETQYF.

The chain combines TRBV7-8 with TRBJ1-2; D perhaps matches TRBD1 (6 bases). V was cut by 5 bases and J by 3 bases, with 16 bases left in between. CDR1 is SGHVS, CDR2 FQNEAQ, per germline. This CDR3 is 15 amino acids long. The CDR3 sequence: CASSPLQGWYYGYTF. The CDR3 coding sequence is TGTGCCAGCAGCCCCCTGCAGGGGTGGTACTATGGCTACACCTTC.

This clone was recorded a few times. The rearrangement links TRBV29-1 to TRBJ1-5, with no clear D. V was clipped by 4 bases and J by 9 bases, with 19 bases between them. This CDR3 is 14 amino acids long. CDR1 and CDR2 from the germline V gene are SQVTM and ANQGSEA. CDR3 region: CSVAQDTVSGPQHF. The CDR3 coding sequence is TGCAGCGTTGCCCAGGATACCGTCTCGGGGCCCCAGCATTTT.

The chain links TRBV7-9 to TRBJ1-4; D possibly corresponds to TRBD1 (6 bases). CDR1 is SEHNR, CDR2 FQNEAQ, per germline (reference sequence). With 5 bases removed from V and 6 bases from J, the gap between germline ends came to 13 bases. The CDR3 has 14 residues. This CDR3 is CASSLGGGDEKLFF. The CDR3 nucleotides are TGTGCCAGCAGCCTGGGAGGGGGGGATGAAAAACTGTTTTTT.

This chain connects TRBV7-9 to TRBJ2-1; maybe TRBD1 (5 bases). The V gene's germline CDR1 is SEHNR and CDR2 FQNEAQ (reference sequence). The CDR3 has 14 amino acids. V was clipped by 3 bases and J by 8 bases, with 14 bases between them. CDR3 amino acids: CASSLDPGRDEQFF. For the CDR3, the DNA is TGTGCCAGCAGCTTGGATCCGGGCAGGGATGAGCAGTTCTTC.

The chain is built from TRBV5-8 and TRBJ2-7, with D perhaps matching TRBD1 or TRBD2 (5 bases each). The CDR3 has 14 residues. Trimming pared 4 bases from V and 9 bases from J, leaving 20 bases between. The germline V gene encodes CDR1 SGHTS and CDR2 YDEGEE. CDR3 DNA: TGTGCCAGCAGCCTCGGGACCGTCGACGTCGGGCAGTACTTC. Its translation is CASSLGTVDVGQYF.

In this sample, this clone turned up once. This chain joins TRBV6-5 and TRBJ1-2, with D hard to call. Trimming shortened V by 7 bases and J by 4 bases, and 13 bases separated the two germline ends. The CDR3 covers 13 residues. CDR1 is MNHEY, CDR2 SVGAGI, per germline. CDR3 in DNA: TGTGCCAGCATGGCTGCCGTAGGCTATGGCTACACCTTC. Translating gives CASMAAVGYGYTF.